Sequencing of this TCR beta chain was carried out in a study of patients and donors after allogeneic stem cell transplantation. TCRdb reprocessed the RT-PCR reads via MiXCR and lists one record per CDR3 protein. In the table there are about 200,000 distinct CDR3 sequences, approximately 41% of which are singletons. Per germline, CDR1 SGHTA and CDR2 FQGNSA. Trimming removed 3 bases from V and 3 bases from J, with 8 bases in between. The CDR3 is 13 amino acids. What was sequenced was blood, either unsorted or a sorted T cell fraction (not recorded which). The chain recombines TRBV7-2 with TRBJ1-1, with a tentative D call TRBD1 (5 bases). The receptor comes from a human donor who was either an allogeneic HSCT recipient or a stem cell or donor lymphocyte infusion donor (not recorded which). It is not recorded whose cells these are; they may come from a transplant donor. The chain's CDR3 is CASSFGGDTEAFF. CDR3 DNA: TGTGCCAGCAGCTTTGGGGGTGACACTGAAGCTTTCTTT.